What follows are 22 T cell receptor beta chains derived from one specimen sequenced in a study of PD-1 and CTLA-4 blockade in melanoma. Sequencing was performed with immunoSEQ multiplex PCR; in TCRdb, only in-frame clones are kept and a portion is missing. The table has about 31,000 clones, 88% seen once. The material was CD8+ T cells from peripheral blood, obtained from a patient given anti-PD-1 treatment. The source of these receptors is a human donor with melanoma.

V is TRBV9 and J is TRBJ1-2; D unclear. Germline lookup yields CDR1 SGDLS and CDR2 YYNGEE. The CDR3 extends over 11 amino acids. Trimming shortened V by 5 bases and J by 8 bases, and 10 bases separated the two germline ends. CDR3 region: CASRSTSGYTF. DNA for the CDR3: TGTGCCAGCAGAAGTACGAGCGGCTACACCTTC.

The chain employs TRBV27 and TRBJ2-7; the D gene is possibly TRBD2 (7 bases). CDR1 is MNHEY and CDR2 is SMNVEV in the germline V gene (reference sequence). The CDR3 length is 14 residues. Trimming left V 6 bases short and J 1 base short, with 13 bases between. CDR3 sequence (DNA): TGTGCCAGCAGCCCAGCGGGACAATCCTACGAGCAGTACTTC. This encodes CASSPAGQSYEQYF.

This chain joins TRBV24-1 and TRBJ2-5; 11 bases agree with TRBD2. J was trimmed by 5 bases and V by 8 bases; bases with no gene match: 6. Germline V gene data show CDR1 as KGHDR and CDR2 as SFDVKD. The CDR3 runs to 14 residues. The chain's CDR3 is CATKASGGLETQYF. CDR3 DNA: TGTGCCACCAAGGCTAGCGGGGGGCTGGAGACCCAGTACTTC.

The chain recombines TRBV7-9 with TRBJ1-4, with D maybe TRBD1 (5 bases). This CDR3 contains 19 residues. The germline CDR1 and CDR2 sequences are SEHNR and FQNEAQ (reference sequence). V dropped 3 bases and J dropped 8 bases, with 28 bases sitting between them. The CDR3 bases are TGTGCCAGCAGCTTGACCGGACGGGCCCCAGGGAGTAGTCGGGAAAAACTGTTTTTT. Its protein product is CASSLTGRAPGSSREKLFF.

This rearrangement joins TRBV5-1 to TRBJ2-5; 7 bases are a match to TRBD2. Germline V gene lookup returns CDR1 SGHRS and CDR2 YFSETQ. The CDR3 has 14 amino acids. Unmatched junction bases numbered 4, after V lost 3 bases and J lost 2 bases. In DNA form, the CDR3 reads TGCGCCAGCAGCTCAGGACTAGATCAAGAGACCCAGTACTTC. Translated: CASSSGLDQETQYF. The complete variable domain, with remaining parts taken from reference TRBV5-1 and TRBJ2-5, reads KAGVTQTPRYLIKTRGQQVTLSCSPISGHRSVSWYQQTPGQGLQFLFEYFSETQRNKGNFPGRFSGRQFSNSRSEMNVSTLELGDSALYLCASSSGLDQETQYFGPGTRLLVL.

The chain uses TRBV5-8 and TRBJ2-1; 10 bases align to TRBD2. CDR3 length: 14 amino acids. With V trimmed by 3 bases and J by 7 bases, 4 bases remained unmatched. Germline lookup yields CDR1 SGHTS and CDR2 YDEGEE. For the CDR3, the DNA is TGTGCCAGCAGCTCGGGACTAGCGAGGAATGAGCAGTTCTTC. The encoded protein is CASSSGLARNEQFF.

The chain uses TRBV7-9 and TRBJ2-7, with D unclear. CDR1 and CDR2 from the germline V gene are SEHNR and FQNEAQ (reference sequence). The CDR3 totals 13 residues. The V end was cut by 1 base, the J end by 1 base, with 5 bases between. CDR3 in amino acids: CASSLGESYEQYF. In nucleotides, the CDR3 is TGTGCCAGCAGCTTAGGGGAATCCTACGAGCAGTACTTC.

The rearrangement links TRBV4-1 to TRBJ1-1; possible D gene TRBD1, 5 bases. This CDR3 contains 15 residues. V lost 0 bases, J lost 4 bases, and 12 bases lay in between. Germline V CDR1 and CDR2: MGHRA, YSYEKL. This CDR3 reads CASSQDSRGATEAFF. Here the CDR3 DNA reads TGCGCCAGCAGCCAAGACTCAAGGGGAGCCACTGAAGCTTTCTTT.

J is TRBJ1-6 and V is TRBV27; a weak D match, TRBD1 (5 bases). CDR1 is MNHEY and CDR2 is SMNVEV in the germline V gene (reference sequence). The CDR3 loop spans 13 amino acids. The ends were cut back, 6 bases at V and 9 bases at J, with 12 bases in the middle. CDR3 loop: CASRWGVGSPLHF. The CDR3, as DNA: TGTGCCAGCAGATGGGGGGTCGGTTCACCCCTCCACTTT.

V and J are TRBV6-6 and TRBJ1-2, with 8 bases aligning to TRBD1. Germline V gene data show CDR1 as MNHNY and CDR2 as SVGAGI (reference sequence). The junction had 6 bases not matched to a gene; V was cut back by 6 bases and J by 6 bases. This CDR3 region has 13 residues. DNA for the CDR3: TGTGCCAGCAGCCCCGACAGGGGCGATGGCTACACCTTC. This gives the protein CASSPDRGDGYTF.

V is TRBV3-1 (or the pseudogene TRBV3-2) and J is TRBJ1-2; no clear D gene. Trimming left V 4 bases short and J 4 bases short, with 16 bases between. The germline V gene encodes CDR1 LGHDT and CDR2 YNNKEL (reference sequence). The CDR3 runs to 15 residues. CDR3: CASSLPGALLYGYTF. The CDR3 DNA is TGTGCCAGCAGCCTCCCGGGTGCACTCCTCTATGGCTACACCTTC.

The chain employs TRBV29-1 and TRBJ2-1, with D possibly TRBD2 on 7 matching bases. The V end lost 2 bases, the J end lost 10 bases, and 15 bases lay between the germline ends. The CDR3 is made up of 13 amino acids. Looked up from germline, CDR1 is SQVTM and CDR2 is ANQGSEA. CDR3 DNA: TGCAGCGTTGAATGGGGGGGGGCTCGAGAGCAGTTCTTC. Its translation is CSVEWGGAREQFF.

This sequence joins TRBV5-1 and TRBJ1-1; 11 bases are a match to TRBD1. CDR3 size: 18 residues. Germline CDR1 SGHRS, CDR2 YFSETQ. The V gene end was trimmed by 0 bases and the J gene end by 5 bases; junction bases not matched to a gene: 12. This CDR3 is CASSLVTRDRGRGTEAFF. DNA of the CDR3: TGCGCCAGCAGCTTGGTAACTCGGGACAGGGGGAGGGGGACTGAAGCTTTCTTT. The whole variable domain, filled in from reference TRBV5-1 and TRBJ1-1, reads KAGVTQTPRYLIKTRGQQVTLSCSPISGHRSVSWYQQTPGQGLQFLFEYFSETQRNKGNFPGRFSGRQFSNSRSEMNVSTLELGDSALYLCASSLVTRDRGRGTEAFFGQGTRLTVV.

In this sample, this clone turned up a few times. The chain recombines TRBV29-1 with TRBJ1-2, with 7 bases fitting TRBD1. The V and J ends lost 7 bases and 3 bases, in that order; junction bases with no gene match: 8. The CDR3 extends over 13 amino acids. Per germline, CDR1 SQVTM and CDR2 ANQGSEA. This CDR3 reads CSAIGQDYYGYTF. In nucleotides, the CDR3 is TGCAGCGCTATAGGACAGGACTACTATGGCTACACCTTC. The entire variable domain, with the rest obtained from reference TRBV29-1 and TRBJ1-2, is as follows: SAVISQKPSRDICQRGTSLTIQCQVDSQVTMMFWYRQQPGQSLTLIATANQGSEATYESGFVIDKFPISRPNLTFSTLTVSNMSPEDSSIYLCSAIGQDYYGYTFGSGTRLTVV.

The chain employs TRBV4-1 and TRBJ2-5; 12 positions match TRBD2. The CDR3 runs to 17 residues. V was pared by 0 bases and J by 2 bases, with 4 bases of the junction left unmatched. Germline CDR1 is MGHRA and CDR2 is YSYEKL. CDR3 sequence: CASSQDPSGGGQETQYF. In DNA form, the CDR3 reads TGCGCCAGCAGCCAAGATCCTAGCGGGGGGGGGCAAGAGACCCAGTACTTC.

The chain carries TRBV9 and TRBJ1-2; D unresolved. V lost 3 bases to trimming and J lost 1 base, with 13 bases between them. Germline CDR1 is SGDLS and CDR2 is YYNGEE. The CDR3 extends over 15 amino acids. Here the CDR3 DNA reads TGTGCCAGCAGCGCGCAGCGGGGTCTTAACTATGGCTACACCTTC. Encoded protein: CASSAQRGLNYGYTF. The full variable domain, its missing parts supplied by reference TRBV9 and TRBJ1-2, is DSGVTQTPKHLITATGQRVTLRCSPRSGDLSVYWYQQSLDQGLQFLIQYYNGEERAKGNILERFSAQQFPDLHSELNLSSLELGDSALYFCASSAQRGLNYGYTFGSGTRLTVV.

The rearrangement uses TRBV7-9 and TRBJ1-4; D remains unclear. Germline CDR1 is SEHNR and CDR2 is FQNEAQ (reference sequence). The length of the CDR3 is 14 residues. V was trimmed by 2 bases and J by 7 bases, leaving 11 bases between them. CDR3 DNA: TGTGCCAGCAGCTTACTCGAGTTCGGTGAAAAACTGTTTTTT. It translates to CASSLLEFGEKLFF.

This chain links TRBV10-2 with TRBJ1-2, with a weak D call TRBD1 (6 bases). The CDR3 length is 15 residues. V lost 6 bases and J lost 4, with 18 bases in between. The germline V gene encodes CDR1 WSHSY and CDR2 SAAADI. In DNA form, the CDR3 reads TGCGCCAGCAGCCTGGACAGCTCATCGGGCTATGGCTACACCTTC. Translation: CASSLDSSSGYGYTF.

This clone was detected only once. The V call is TRBV30, the J call TRBJ1-4; D perhaps matches TRBD1 (6 bases). The CDR3 length is 14 residues. The germline gives CDR1 GTSNPN, CDR2 SVGIG (reference sequence). V gave up 1 base and J gave up 3 bases, with 9 bases separating them. The CDR3 protein is CAWSADSSNEKLFF. The CDR3 DNA is TGTGCCTGGAGTGCGGACAGCTCTAATGAAAAACTGTTTTTT.

The genes are TRBV6-1 and TRBJ2-7, with D perhaps given as TRBD1 or TRBD2 (5 bases each). Looked up from germline, CDR1 is MNHNS and CDR2 is SASEGT. V gave up 1 base and J gave up 4 bases, with 14 bases separating them. The CDR3 loop spans 15 amino acids. The CDR3 sequence is CASSEGSGTEYEQYF. The CDR3 coding sequence is TGTGCCAGCAGTGAAGGATCCGGGACGGAATACGAGCAGTACTTC.

V is TRBV12-3 or TRBV12-4 and J is TRBJ2-7; TRBD1 might be the D (5 bases). V lost 5 bases and J lost 7, with 9 bases in between. This CDR3 region has 11 residues. In nucleotides, the CDR3 is TGTGCCAGCAGTGGGGCTGGAGAGCAGTACTTC. Translation: CASSGAGEQYF.

CDR3 coding DNA: TGTGCCAGCAGCCCCAATTTCGCCCCCGGACAGGGGTGGGCTAACTATGGCTACACCTTC. Protein product: CASSPNFAPGQGWANYGYTF. The V and J genes are TRBV28 and TRBJ1-2; TRBD1 aligns across 9 bases. The J segment lost 0 bases and the V segment lost 6 bases, leaving 20 bases of the junction unmatched. The length of the CDR3 is 20 residues. Germline V gene lookup returns CDR1 MDHEN and CDR2 SYDVKM.